The clone carrying this T cell receptor beta chain appeared once. This sample is part of a study of control samples from healthy donors and cancer patients. The V and J ends lost 4 bases and 8 bases respectively, with 11 bases between them. Germline V gene data show CDR1 as SGHTA and CDR2 as FQGNSA. CDR3 length: 13 amino acids. The data were produced by immunoSEQ multiplex PCR, yet TCRdb's version contains in-frame clones alone and is incomplete. The data show 100,000 to 150,000 clones, approximately 92% seen once. The source material was PBMCs. This clonotype originated in an elderly man with head and neck cancer. The chain combines TRBV7-2 with TRBJ1-4; D perhaps matches TRBD1 (6 bases). CDR3: CASSWGALEKLFF. The CDR3 bases are TGTGCCAGCAGCTGGGGGGCGTTGGAAAAACTGTTTTTT.